The 15 T cell receptor beta chains below all came from one sample that was sequenced in a study of T cells in Graves' hyperthyroidism and ophthalmopathy. There were TCR beta CDR3 regions amplified from RNA transcripts. The TCR CDR3 was amplified in a first-round RT-PCR using the HTBI primer set. Each CDR3 protein gets one entry after TCRdb re-called the multiplex PCR reads with MiXCR. This sample has 400,000 to 450,000 distinct CDR3 sequences; roughly 14% occur once, and the top ten carry approximately 13%. What was sequenced was blood. The receptors here all came from a man aged 18-30 years with Graves' ophthalmopathy.

This clonotype was seen many times. The rearrangement joins TRBV30 to TRBJ1-5; 7 nucleotides align to TRBD1. V shed 5 bases and J 6 bases; nucleotides not matched to a gene: 7. CDR3 size: 13 residues. CDR1 GTSNPN and CDR2 SVGIG come from the germline V gene (reference sequence). CDR3 nucleotide sequence: TGTGCCTGGGACAGGGTGGGCGCTCAGCCCCAGCATTTT. It codes for CAWDRVGAQPQHF. The full variable domain, its missing parts supplied by reference TRBV30 and TRBJ1-5, is SQTIHQWPATLVQPVGSPLSLECTVEGTSNPNLYWYRQAAGRGLQLLFYSVGIGQISSEVPQNLSASRPQDRQFILSSKKLLLSDSGFYLCAWDRVGAQPQHFGDGTRLSIL.

This clonotype was seen ten or more times. This chain uses TRBV7-6 with TRBJ2-7; the D is unclear. Germline assignment: CDR1 SGHVS and CDR2 FNYEAQ. V lost 6 bases and J lost 5, with 14 bases in between. This CDR3 is 13 amino acids long. As DNA, the CDR3 is TGTGCCAGCAGTCTTAGAGTCGTCGACGAGCAGTACTTC. This sequence encodes CASSLRVVDEQYF.

This clonotype was counted ten times or more. The chain combines TRBV20-1 with TRBJ2-7; the D gene is possibly TRBD1 (6 bases). Trimming removed 6 bases from V and 2 bases from J, with 20 bases in between. The germline gives CDR1 DFQATT, CDR2 SNEGSKA (reference sequence). CDR3 length: 15 residues. CDR3 DNA: TGCAGTGCGCAGAGACCCGGGGACACTACCTACGAGCAGTACTTC. Protein: CSAQRPGDTTYEQYF.

Ten or more counts support this clonotype. The chain employs TRBV5-1 and TRBJ2-7; D perhaps matches TRBD1 (5 bases). CDR3 size: 13 residues. V dropped 0 bases and J dropped 6 bases, with 10 bases sitting between them. The germline V gene has CDR1 SGHRS and CDR2 YFSETQ. The CDR3 reads CASSLGQSIEQYF. CDR3 coding DNA: TGCGCCAGCAGCTTGGGACAGTCGATCGAGCAGTACTTC.

In its sample, this clonotype was seen many times. The chain has TRBV7-9 and TRBJ2-7, with 8 bases identical to TRBD1. This CDR3 is built from 15 residues. Trimming at V came to 4 bases and at J to 2 bases, leaving 7 bases not matched to a gene. CDR1 SEHNR and CDR2 FQNEAQ come from the germline V gene (reference sequence). This CDR3 is CASSSRTGSPYEQYF. CDR3 coding DNA: TGTGCCAGCAGCTCCCGGACAGGGAGCCCCTACGAGCAGTACTTC.

This clonotype has at least ten counts. The chain uses TRBV5-6 and TRBJ1-1; TRBD1 matches 7 bases. This CDR3 is 13 amino acids long. Germline CDR1 and CDR2: SGHDT and YYEEEE. V was clipped by 4 bases and J by 8 bases; unmatched bases: 8. CDR3 sequence (DNA): TGTGCCAGCAGCACAGGGACAGACCCGGAAGCTTTCTTT. The encoded protein is CASSTGTDPEAFF.

This clonotype has at least ten counts. V gene TRBV20-1 combines with J gene TRBJ1-5; D is undetermined. V dropped 5 bases and J dropped 0 bases, with 17 bases sitting between them. CDR3 length: 16 residues. The germline gives CDR1 DFQATT, CDR2 SNEGSKA (reference sequence). The CDR3 sequence is CSAPDHSGGSNQPQHF. The CDR3 coding sequence is TGCAGTGCTCCCGATCATTCAGGCGGTAGCAATCAGCCCCAGCATTTT.

This clonotype was observed a handful of times. This chain joins TRBV4-1 and TRBJ1-4; 12 positions match TRBD1. The CDR3 length is 18 residues. From germline, CDR1 is MGHRA and CDR2 YSYEKL. V was pared by 6 bases and J by 6 bases, with 14 bases of the junction left unmatched. The CDR3 loop reads CASRASGTGGPKDEKLFF. The CDR3 nucleotides read TGCGCCAGCAGAGCCTCCGGGACAGGGGGCCCAAAGGATGAAAAACTGTTTTTT.

This clonotype was found a few times. CDR3 amino acids: CASSYGGADGYTF. CDR3 sequence (DNA): TGTGCCAGCAGTTACGGGGGGGCGGATGGCTACACCTTC. The chain couples TRBV6-5 to TRBJ1-2, with D possibly being TRBD1 (6 bases). Germline lookup yields CDR1 MNHEY and CDR2 SVGAGI. This CDR3 is built from 13 residues. The V and J ends lost 2 bases and 6 bases respectively, with 10 bases between them.

This clonotype was seen at least ten times. The V and J genes are TRBV7-3 and TRBJ2-4; a weak D match, TRBD2 (5 bases). This CDR3 has 13 amino acids. The V gene lost 5 bases and the J gene lost 8 bases, with 13 bases spanning the gap. The germline V gene encodes CDR1 SGHTA and CDR2 FQGTGA. The CDR3 DNA follows: TGTGCCAGCAGCCGCGACGGGATGGACATTCAGTACTTC. It specifies CASSRDGMDIQYF.

At least ten counts were recorded for this clonotype. J is TRBJ2-1 and V is TRBV3-1, with 7 bases matching TRBD2. The CDR3 extends over 15 amino acids. V shed 0 bases and J 4 bases; nucleotides not matched to a gene: 3. Germline CDR1 is LGHDT and CDR2 is YNNKEL (reference sequence). This CDR3 reads CASSQDLRGYNEQFF. CDR3 bases: TGTGCCAGCAGCCAAGATCTGCGGGGGTACAATGAGCAGTTCTTC.

This clonotype was seen once. This chain joins TRBV27 and TRBJ2-2, with D unclear. The CDR3 has 13 amino acids. Germline V gene data show CDR1 as MNHEY and CDR2 as SMNVEV (reference sequence). V was clipped by 11 bases and J by 0 bases, with 10 bases between them. The CDR3 sequence: CAGLDTNTGELFF. The CDR3, as DNA: TGTGCCGGATTAGACACGAACACCGGGGAGCTGTTTTTT.

As concerns this clonotype: The junction departs from germline at one end; a sequencing error may be responsible. This chain connects TRBV6-1 to TRBJ1-1; no firm D call. The CDR3 covers 14 residues. Germline assignment: CDR1 MNHNS and CDR2 SASEGT. The CDR3, as DNA: TGTGCCAGCAGTGAATTTAGGACGGCTGGGGAAGCTCTCTTT. Protein sequence: CASSEFRTAGEALF.

V gene TRBV18 combines with J gene TRBJ1-5, with D possibly TRBD1 on 5 matching bases. The length of the CDR3 is 17 residues. Germline values: CDR1 KGHSH, CDR2 LQKENI. The V end lost 2 bases, the J end lost 0 bases, and 14 bases lay between the germline ends. The CDR3 spells CASSPVGGDYSNQPQHF. Written as DNA, the CDR3 is TGTGCCAGCTCACCAGTAGGAGGGGACTATAGCAATCAGCCCCAGCATTTT.

With regard to this clonotype: Being one base from a much bigger clone, this may be a read error. The chain combines TRBV30 with TRBJ2-3; D possibly corresponds to TRBD1 (5 bases). The CDR3 length is 14 residues. V lost 5 bases and J 2 bases, leaving 14 bases between the germline ends. CDR1 is GTSNPN, CDR2 SVGIG, per germline (reference sequence). CDR3 DNA sequence: TGTGCCTGGCAGGGCAGGGCGGTCACAGATACGCAGTATTTT. This gives the protein CAWQGRAVTDTQYF.